The rows below give T cell receptor beta chains drawn from one sample of a study of blood T cells in healthy people across ages. Using its own MiXCR run on the 5' RACE reads, TCRdb lists one record per CDR3 protein. Of 270,000 or so distinct CDR3 sequences listed, 27% were seen once; the top ten hold about 30%. The sequenced sample was blood. The receptors were sampled from a woman in her 70s in good health. Each CDR3 is given without its conserved first and last residue.

cdr3_aa v_call
ASSYDPQGRKRTGELV TRBV6-6
ASSPESSGNTIY TRBV7-9
ASSSDRTHSYEQY TRBV11-2
ASSAGTGVRETQY TRBV9
ASSLAGARNTEAF TRBV28
GGKLAGVDTQY TRBV29-1
ASNSQGNTEAF TRBV6-6
SARPTGVGTNEKLF TRBV20-1
ASRSRTELEETQY TRBV12-3/TRBV12-4
ASSQDLGGRIYNEQF TRBV4-1
SATREFYEQY TRBV20-1
ASSPGQGTPNLYEQY TRBV6-2/TRBV6-3
ASSRSTGGVWEKLF TRBV12-3/TRBV12-4
DPDRGKYEQY TRBV27
ASSIRGWENEQF TRBV7-2
ASSETSPTNEKLF TRBV25-1
ASSSRPGGPYEQY TRBV14
SAGTVITDTQY TRBV29-1
SARDPSGSTNEQF TRBV20-1
SARGQGGAGYRETQY TRBV20-1